This TCR beta chain stems from a study of control samples from healthy donors and cancer patients. TCRdb's table, derived via immunoSEQ multiplex PCR, lists solely in-frame clones and lacks some. Here the sample spans around 27,000 clones, around 85% being singletons. The germline V and J ends were trimmed by 5 bases and 4 bases, with 9 bases remaining between them. In germline, CDR1 is SNHLY, CDR2 FYNNEI. This CDR3 has 14 amino acids. Sample: PBMCs. V usage is TRBV2 and J usage is TRBJ1-6; no reliable D call. This TCR came from a woman aged 55-75 years with head and neck cancer. This CDR3 reads CASSRDGYNSPLHF. The CDR3 region has the DNA TGTGCCAGCAGTCGCGACGGGTATAATTCACCCCTCCACTTT.